The clone carrying this T cell receptor (beta chain) was counted a single time. No antigen is known for it. The CDR3 extends over 13 amino acids. Germline assignment: CDR1 GTSNPN and CDR2 SVGIG (reference sequence). The V gene lost 8 bases and the J gene lost 3 bases, with 14 bases spanning the gap. This specimen comes from a study of T cell responses to AZD1222 COVID-19 vaccine. Method: immunoSEQ multiplex PCR; TCRdb's copy keeps in-frame clones and lacks some. In the table there are fewer than 130,000 clones, approximately 90% of which are singletons. General study results and limits: Close to half of spike-specific TCRs reportedly recognize unmutated variant regions. Only five or six individuals given AZD1222 were seropositive at baseline.

The J gene is TRBJ1-3, the V gene TRBV30; tentative D call: TRBD1 (6 bases). The sequence was collected from an adult who received the AZD1222 COVID-19 vaccine. This material consisted of peripheral blood, taken 28 days after the second AZD1222 dose. The DNA for the CDR3 is TGTGCCAGCACTACAGGGATTGGAAACACCATATATTTT. It codes for CASTTGIGNTIYF.